This T cell receptor (beta chain) was identified during a study of metastatic and nonmetastatic thyroid tumors. Study-wide background: The comparison covered peripheral blood and tumor or nodule tissue in malignant and benign thyroid patients. The study, taken as a whole, reports: The reported finding was significantly higher TCR beta diversity in malignant thyroid tumors relative to benign nodules, in blood and tumor.

Comment on this clone: No antigen is known for it.

Per the study methods: Clinicopathological groups supplied CDR3 differences that were used to build a distant-metastasis classifier for papillary thyroid cancer. TCRdb used MiXCR to call clones anew from the PCR reads. TCRdb's processing, not the authors' own work, is the source of the V and J calls. The sample has a few thousand clones, roughly a fifth seen once. Every patient underwent thyroid surgery untreated. CDR1 and CDR2 from the germline V gene are MDHEN and SYDVKM. The V and J ends lost 6 bases and 6 bases, in that order; junction bases with no gene match: 13. This CDR3 has 15 residues. V and J are TRBV28 and TRBJ2-5; 7 bases line up with TRBD1. The source is a female donor with papillary thyroid cancer or a benign thyroid nodule (not recorded which). Some clones in this sample may be carry-over from other donors' samples. The sample taken for sequencing was tumor tissue. The CDR3 sequence is CASSPQTGTGQTQYF. The CDR3 region has the DNA TGTGCCAGCAGCCCCCAGACAGGGACCGGGCAGACCCAGTACTTC.